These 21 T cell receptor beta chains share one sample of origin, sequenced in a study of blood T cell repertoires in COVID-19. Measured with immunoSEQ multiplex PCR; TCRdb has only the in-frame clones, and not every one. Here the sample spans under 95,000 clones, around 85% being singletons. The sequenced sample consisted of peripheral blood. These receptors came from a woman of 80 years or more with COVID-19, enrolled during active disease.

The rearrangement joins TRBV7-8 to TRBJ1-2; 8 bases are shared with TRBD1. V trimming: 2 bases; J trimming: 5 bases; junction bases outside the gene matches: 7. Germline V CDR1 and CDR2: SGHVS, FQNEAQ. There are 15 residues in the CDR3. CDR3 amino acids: CASSLYHRTGYGYTF. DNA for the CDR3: TGTGCCAGCAGCTTATACCACCGGACAGGGTATGGCTACACCTTC.

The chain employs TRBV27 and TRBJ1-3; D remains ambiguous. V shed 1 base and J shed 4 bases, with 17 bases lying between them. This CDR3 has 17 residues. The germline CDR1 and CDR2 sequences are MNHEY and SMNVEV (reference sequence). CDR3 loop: CASSLFGAGLSGNTIYF. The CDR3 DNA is TGTGCCAGCAGTTTATTTGGTGCAGGACTTTCGGGAAACACCATATATTTT.

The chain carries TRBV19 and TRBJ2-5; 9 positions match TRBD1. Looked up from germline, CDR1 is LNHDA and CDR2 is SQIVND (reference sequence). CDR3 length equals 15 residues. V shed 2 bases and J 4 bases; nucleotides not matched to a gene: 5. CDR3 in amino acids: CASSITGGAGETQYF. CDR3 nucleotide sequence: TGTGCCAGTAGTATAACAGGGGGCGCGGGAGAGACCCAGTACTTC.

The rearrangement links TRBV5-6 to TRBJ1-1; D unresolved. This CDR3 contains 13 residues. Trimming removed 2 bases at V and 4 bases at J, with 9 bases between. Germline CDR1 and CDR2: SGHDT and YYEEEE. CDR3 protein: CASSFPQATEAFF. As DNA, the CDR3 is TGTGCCAGCAGCTTTCCCCAGGCCACTGAAGCTTTCTTT. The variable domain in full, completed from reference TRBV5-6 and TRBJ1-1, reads DAGVTQSPTHLIKTRGQQVTLRCSPKSGHDTVSWYQQALGQGPQFIFQYYEEEERQRGNFPDRFSGHQFPNYSSELNVNALLLGDSALYLCASSFPQATEAFFGQGTRLTVV.

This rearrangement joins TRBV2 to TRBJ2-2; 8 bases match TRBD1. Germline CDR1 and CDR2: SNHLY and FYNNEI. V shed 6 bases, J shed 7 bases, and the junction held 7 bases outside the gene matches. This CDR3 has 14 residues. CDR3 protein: CASRTLQGVGELFF. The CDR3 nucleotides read TGTGCCAGCAGAACCCTACAGGGGGTCGGGGAGCTGTTTTTT. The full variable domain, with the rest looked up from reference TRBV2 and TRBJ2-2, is EPEVTQTPSHQVTQMGQEVILRCVPISNHLYFYWYRQILGQKVEFLVSFYNNEISEKSEIFDDQFSVERPDGSNFTLKIRSTKLEDSAMYFCASRTLQGVGELFFGEGSRLTVL.

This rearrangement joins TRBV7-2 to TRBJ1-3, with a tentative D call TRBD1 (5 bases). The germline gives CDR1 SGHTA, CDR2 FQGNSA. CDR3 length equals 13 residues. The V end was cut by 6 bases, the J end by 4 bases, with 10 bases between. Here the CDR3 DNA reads TGTGCCAGCAGTCCAGGGCCAGGAAACACCATATATTTT. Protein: CASSPGPGNTIYF.

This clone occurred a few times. The CDR3 protein is CASSLFFAGQGNEQYF. In DNA, the CDR3 is TGTGCCAGCAGCTTATTTTTCGCGGGACAGGGGAACGAGCAGTACTTC. The rearrangement joins TRBV7-3 to TRBJ2-7, with 10 bases lining up with TRBD1. The CDR3 covers 16 residues. Germline loops: CDR1 SGHTA, CDR2 FQGTGA. Trimming removed 2 bases from V and 5 bases from J; junction bases left unmatched: 9.

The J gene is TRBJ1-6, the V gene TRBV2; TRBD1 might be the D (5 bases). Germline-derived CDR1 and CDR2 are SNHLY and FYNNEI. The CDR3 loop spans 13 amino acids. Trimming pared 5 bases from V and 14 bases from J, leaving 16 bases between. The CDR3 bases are TGTGCCAGCAGTTATAAGACGGCCAGGGCCCTCCACTTT. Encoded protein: CASSYKTARALHF.

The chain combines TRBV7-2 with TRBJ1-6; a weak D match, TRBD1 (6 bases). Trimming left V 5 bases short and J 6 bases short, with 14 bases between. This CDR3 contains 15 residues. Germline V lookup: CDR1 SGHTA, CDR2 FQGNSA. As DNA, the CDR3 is TGTGCCAGCAGCCGGACCGGGACATCTAATTCACCCCTCCACTTT. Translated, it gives CASSRTGTSNSPLHF. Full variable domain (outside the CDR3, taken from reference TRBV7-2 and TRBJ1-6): GAGVSQSPSNKVTEKGKDVELRCDPISGHTALYWYRQSLGQGLEFLIYFQGNSAPDKSGLPSDRFSAERTGGSVSTLTIQRTQQEDSAVYLCASSRTGTSNSPLHFGNGTRLTVT.

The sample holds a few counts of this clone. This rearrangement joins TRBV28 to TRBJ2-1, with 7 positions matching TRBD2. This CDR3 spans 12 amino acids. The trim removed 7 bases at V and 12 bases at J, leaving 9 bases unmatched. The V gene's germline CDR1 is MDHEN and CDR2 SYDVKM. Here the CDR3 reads CASMFAGVGQFF. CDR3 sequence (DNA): TGTGCCAGCATGTTTGCGGGAGTGGGGCAGTTCTTC.

The CDR3 spells CASRLDREREKLFF. The CDR3 DNA sequence: TGTGCCAGTAGACTGGACAGGGAGAGGGAAAAACTGTTTTTT. V and J are TRBV19 and TRBJ1-4; TRBD1 matches 8 bases. The CDR3 extends over 14 amino acids. V was clipped by 6 bases and J by 8 bases; unmatched bases: 8. Per germline, CDR1 LNHDA and CDR2 SQIVND (reference sequence).

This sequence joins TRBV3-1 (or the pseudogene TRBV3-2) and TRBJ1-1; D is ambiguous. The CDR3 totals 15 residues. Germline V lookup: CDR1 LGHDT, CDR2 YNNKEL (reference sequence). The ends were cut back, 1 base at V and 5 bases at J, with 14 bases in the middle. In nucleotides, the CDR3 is TGTGCCAGCAGCCAAGCTTTTTTTTACGGGACTGAAGCTTTCTTT. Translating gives CASSQAFFYGTEAFF.

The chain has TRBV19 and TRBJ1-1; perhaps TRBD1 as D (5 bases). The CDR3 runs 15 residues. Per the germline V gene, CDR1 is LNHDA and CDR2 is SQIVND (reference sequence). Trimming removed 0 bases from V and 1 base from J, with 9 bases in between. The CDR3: CASSIEAGRNTEAFF. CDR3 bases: TGTGCCAGTAGTATAGAGGCAGGGCGGAACACTGAAGCTTTCTTT.

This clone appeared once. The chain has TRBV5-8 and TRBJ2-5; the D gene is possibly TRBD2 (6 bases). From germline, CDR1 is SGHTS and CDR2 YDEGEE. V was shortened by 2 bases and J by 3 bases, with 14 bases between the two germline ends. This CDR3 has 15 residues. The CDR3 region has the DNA TGTGCCAGCAGCTTCAGGAGGGGAAGAGAAGAGACCCAGTACTTC. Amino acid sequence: CASSFRRGREETQYF.

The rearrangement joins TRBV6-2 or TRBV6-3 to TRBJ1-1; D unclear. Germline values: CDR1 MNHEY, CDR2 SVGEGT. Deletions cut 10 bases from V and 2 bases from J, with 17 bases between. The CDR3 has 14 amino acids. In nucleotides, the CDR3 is TGTGCCACCAACCCCTGGCAGCGTAACACTGAAGCTTTCTTT. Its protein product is CATNPWQRNTEAFF.

Here the CDR3 reads CASSPWGQGGPNQPQHF. The CDR3 DNA reads TGTGCCAGCAGCCCCTGGGGACAGGGGGGCCCGAATCAGCCCCAGCATTTT. The chain uses TRBV3-1 (or the pseudogene TRBV3-2) and TRBJ1-5; TRBD1 matches at 11 bases. Germline V gene data show CDR1 as LGHDT and CDR2 as YNNKEL (reference sequence). The CDR3 extends over 17 amino acids. V was pared by 4 bases and J by 4 bases, with 9 bases of the junction left unmatched.

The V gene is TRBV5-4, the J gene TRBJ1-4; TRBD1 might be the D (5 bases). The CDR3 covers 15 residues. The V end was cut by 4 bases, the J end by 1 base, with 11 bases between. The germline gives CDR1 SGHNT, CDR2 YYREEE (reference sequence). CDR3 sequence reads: CASSRDSQTNEKLFF. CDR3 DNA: TGTGCCAGCAGCCGGGACTCTCAAACTAATGAAAAACTGTTTTTT.

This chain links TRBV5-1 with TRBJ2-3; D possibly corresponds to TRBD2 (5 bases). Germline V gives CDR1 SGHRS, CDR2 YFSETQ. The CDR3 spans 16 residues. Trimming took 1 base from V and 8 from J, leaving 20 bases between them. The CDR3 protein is CASSLTAVSPGGTQYF. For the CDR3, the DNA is TGCGCCAGCAGCTTGACAGCGGTATCACCGGGTGGTACGCAGTATTTT.

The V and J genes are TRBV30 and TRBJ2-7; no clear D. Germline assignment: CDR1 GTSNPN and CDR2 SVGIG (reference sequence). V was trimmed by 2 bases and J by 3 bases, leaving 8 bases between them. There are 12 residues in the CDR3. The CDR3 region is CAWSPKYYEQYF. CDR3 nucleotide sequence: TGTGCCTGGAGTCCTAAATACTACGAGCAGTACTTC. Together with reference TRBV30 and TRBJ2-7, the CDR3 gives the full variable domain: SQTIHQWPATLVQPVGSPLSLECTVEGTSNPNLYWYRQAAGRGLQLLFYSVGIGQISSEVPQNLSASRPQDRQFILSSKKLLLSDSGFYLCAWSPKYYEQYFGPGTRLTVT.

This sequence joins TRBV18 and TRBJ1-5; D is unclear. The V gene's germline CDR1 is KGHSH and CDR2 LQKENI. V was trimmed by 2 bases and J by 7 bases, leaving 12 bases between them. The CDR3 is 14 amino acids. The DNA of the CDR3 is TGTGCCAGCTCACCAACGGGTGAGAGCCAGCCCCAGCATTTT. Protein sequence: CASSPTGESQPQHF. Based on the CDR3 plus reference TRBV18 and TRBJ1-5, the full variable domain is NAGVMQNPRHLVRRRGQEARLRCSPMKGHSHVYWYRQLPEEGLKFMVYLQKENIIDESGMPKERFSAEFPKEGPSILRIQQVVRGDSAAYFCASSPTGESQPQHFGDGTRLSIL.

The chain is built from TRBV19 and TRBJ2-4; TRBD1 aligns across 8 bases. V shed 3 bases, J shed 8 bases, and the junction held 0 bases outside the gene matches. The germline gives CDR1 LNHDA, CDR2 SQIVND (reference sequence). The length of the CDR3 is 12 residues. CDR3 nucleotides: TGTGCCAGTAGTATGACAGGGGACATTCAGTACTTC. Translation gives CASSMTGDIQYF. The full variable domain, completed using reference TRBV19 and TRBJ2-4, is DGGITQSPKYLFRKEGQNVTLSCEQNLNHDAMYWYRQDPGQGLRLIYYSQIVNDFQKGDIAEGYSVSREKKESFPLTVTSAQKNPTAFYLCASSMTGDIQYFGAGTRLSVL.